Listed here are 17 T cell receptor beta chains from one sample, sequenced in a study of blood T cell repertoires in COVID-19. The protocol was immunoSEQ multiplex PCR, while the TCRdb copy is restricted to in-frame clones and leaves out a portion. The sample holds 140,000 or so clones; about four fifths are singletons and the top ten take roughly 4.8%. The sample comprised peripheral blood. These receptor sequences come from a human donor in a cohort sampled during active COVID-19.

This clone has more than one count but fewer than ten. The gene calls are TRBV5-1 and TRBJ2-1; 10 bases agree with TRBD1. The CDR3 extends over 14 amino acids. Germline V CDR1 and CDR2: SGHRS, YFSETQ. With V trimmed by 0 bases and J by 8 bases, 2 bases remained unmatched. The CDR3 loop is CASSLGQGAYEQFF. CDR3 DNA sequence: TGCGCCAGCAGCTTGGGACAGGGGGCATATGAGCAGTTCTTC.

The rearrangement links TRBV18 to TRBJ1-1, with D perhaps TRBD1 (5 bases). V was pared by 3 bases and J by 0 bases, with 17 bases between. The germline V gene has CDR1 KGHSH and CDR2 LQKENI. The CDR3 runs 17 residues. In DNA, the CDR3 is TGTGCCAGCTCACCGCCAATGGGGGGAGCTATGAACACTGAAGCTTTCTTT. The encoded protein is CASSPPMGGAMNTEAFF. The full variable domain, completed using reference TRBV18 and TRBJ1-1, is NAGVMQNPRHLVRRRGQEARLRCSPMKGHSHVYWYRQLPEEGLKFMVYLQKENIIDESGMPKERFSAEFPKEGPSILRIQQVVRGDSAAYFCASSPPMGGAMNTEAFFGQGTRLTVV.

This clone was observed a single time. This sequence joins TRBV5-1 and TRBJ1-2, with TRBD1 matching over 7 bases. The CDR3 has 13 amino acids. V lost 0 bases to trimming and J lost 7 bases; unmatched junction nucleotides: 3. Germline loops: CDR1 SGHRS, CDR2 YFSETQ. CDR3 nucleotide sequence: TGCGCCAGCAGCTTGGGACAGGGATCTGGCTACACCTTC. Translation: CASSLGQGSGYTF.

The chain joins TRBV10-3 to TRBJ1-4; D is uncertain. Between the trimmed V and J ends, which lost 2 bases and 4 bases, there was a span of 5 bases. The CDR3 is 13 amino acids. Germline V lookup: CDR1 ENHRY, CDR2 SYGVKD. CDR3 nucleotide sequence: TGTGCCATCAGTGAGGGGCATAATGAAAAACTGTTTTTT. This sequence encodes CAISEGHNEKLFF.

This chain links TRBV28 with TRBJ1-2; D is uncertain. This CDR3 spans 17 amino acids. From germline, CDR1 is MDHEN and CDR2 SYDVKM. The V end lost 3 bases, the J end lost 2 bases, and 19 bases lay between the germline ends. CDR3 in amino acids: CASSFSRRERYNYGYTF. CDR3 sequence (DNA): TGTGCCAGCAGTTTTTCCCGGAGGGAGCGGTACAACTATGGCTACACCTTC.

The chain uses TRBV7-3 and TRBJ1-3; 8 bases agree with TRBD1. J was trimmed by 2 bases and V by 1 base; bases with no gene match: 4. This CDR3 has 16 amino acids. Germline assignment: CDR1 SGHTA and CDR2 FQGTGA. The CDR3 coding sequence is TGTGCCAGCAGCTTAAACGGACAGGGAACTGGAAACACCATATATTTT. Amino acids: CASSLNGQGTGNTIYF.

V gene TRBV28 combines with J gene TRBJ1-1, with unresolved D. Germline CDR1 MDHEN, CDR2 SYDVKM. The CDR3 runs to 14 residues. The V end was cut by 5 bases, the J end by 4 bases, with 14 bases between. The DNA for the CDR3 is TGTGCCAGCAGTGGCGGATCATCGATCACTGAAGCTTTCTTT. Residues: CASSGGSSITEAFF.

V gene TRBV30 combines with J gene TRBJ1-2; D is possibly TRBD1 (5 bases). Germline CDR1 and CDR2: GTSNPN and SVGIG (reference sequence). V was pared by 0 bases and J by 8 bases, with 16 bases between. CDR3 length equals 14 residues. The CDR3 sequence: CAWSVTTGGGGYTF. The DNA for the CDR3 is TGTGCCTGGAGTGTGACTACCGGGGGGGGAGGCTACACCTTC.

The rearrangement joins TRBV5-1 to TRBJ2-3, with TRBD2 identical over 10 bases. This CDR3 has 13 residues. Germline assignment: CDR1 SGHRS and CDR2 YFSETQ. After removal of 7 bases from V and 6 bases from J, the junction contained 5 bases not matched to a gene. As DNA, the CDR3 is TGCGCCAGCGCAGCGGGGGGGGTTGATACGCAGTATTTT. Translating gives CASAAGGVDTQYF. The variable domain in full, completed from reference TRBV5-1 and TRBJ2-3, reads KAGVTQTPRYLIKTRGQQVTLSCSPISGHRSVSWYQQTPGQGLQFLFEYFSETQRNKGNFPGRFSGRQFSNSRSEMNVSTLELGDSALYLCASAAGGVDTQYFGPGTRLTVL.

The V and J genes are TRBV30 and TRBJ2-5; 7 positions agree with TRBD1. CDR1 is GTSNPN and CDR2 is SVGIG in the germline V gene (reference sequence). The CDR3 covers 13 residues. With V trimmed by 2 bases and J by 6 bases, 6 bases remained unmatched. This chain's CDR3 is CAWSSGGVKTQYF. DNA of the CDR3: TGTGCCTGGAGTTCAGGGGGTGTAAAGACCCAGTACTTC. The full variable domain, with the rest looked up from reference TRBV30 and TRBJ2-5, is SQTIHQWPATLVQPVGSPLSLECTVEGTSNPNLYWYRQAAGRGLQLLFYSVGIGQISSEVPQNLSASRPQDRQFILSSKKLLLSDSGFYLCAWSSGGVKTQYFGPGTRLLVL.

V and J are TRBV5-4 and TRBJ1-2, with 7 bases lining up with TRBD1. CDR3 length: 16 amino acids. CDR1 is SGHNT, CDR2 YYREEE, per germline (reference sequence). The V gene end was trimmed by 0 bases and the J gene end by 5 bases; junction bases not matched to a gene: 10. In DNA, the CDR3 is TGTGCCAGCAGCTTGGGACAGGGCGTATCGGTTTATGGCTACACCTTC. It encodes CASSLGQGVSVYGYTF.

The V and J genes are TRBV2 and TRBJ2-3; 8 nucleotides align to TRBD2. Germline trimming cut 6 bases from V and 0 bases from J; bases unmatched to any gene: 5. Per germline, CDR1 SNHLY and CDR2 FYNNEI. The CDR3 consists of 15 residues. The CDR3 spells CASSTLAGSTDTQYF. CDR3 sequence (DNA): TGTGCCAGCAGCACATTAGCGGGAAGCACAGATACGCAGTATTTT.

The chain recombines TRBV5-1 with TRBJ1-1, with TRBD1 matching over 10 bases. Looked up from germline, CDR1 is SGHRS and CDR2 is YFSETQ. J was trimmed by 10 bases and V by 7 bases; bases with no gene match: 7. CDR3 length: 12 amino acids. CDR3 region: CASSEGQGRAFF. The CDR3 DNA follows: TGCGCCAGCTCGGAGGGACAGGGGAGAGCTTTCTTT.

The chain employs TRBV2 and TRBJ1-5; possible D gene TRBD1, 6 bases. Germline V lookup: CDR1 SNHLY, CDR2 FYNNEI. V shed 6 bases and J shed 1 base, with 16 bases lying between them. This CDR3 region has 16 residues. The CDR3 DNA reads TGTGCCAGCAGCTGGGCCAGGGGAGGGAGCAATCAGCCCCAGCATTTT. Amino acids: CASSWARGGSNQPQHF.

The gene calls are TRBV28 and TRBJ2-3; TRBD2 is a possible D gene (6 bases). The V end lost 5 bases, the J end lost 2 bases, and 11 bases lay between the germline ends. Germline values: CDR1 MDHEN, CDR2 SYDVKM. This CDR3 comprises 14 residues. CDR3 amino acids: CASSTRGITDTQYF. In nucleotides, the CDR3 is TGTGCCAGCAGTACTCGGGGGATCACAGATACGCAGTATTTT.

The chain carries TRBV11-3 and TRBJ2-7, with D perhaps matching TRBD2 (7 bases). V was cut by 2 bases and J by 5 bases, with 10 bases left in between. Germline V lookup: CDR1 SGHNT, CDR2 YENEEA. The CDR3 spans 13 residues. Written as DNA, the CDR3 is TGTGCCAGCAGCTTACGGGGGGCCCACGAGCAGTACGTC. Translating gives CASSLRGAHEQYV.

The CDR3 coding sequence is TGTGCCAGCCAAATCCCCGGGACTCTTTATAATGGCTACACCTTC. This gives the protein CASQIPGTLYNGYTF. The genes are TRBV19 and TRBJ1-2, with D perhaps matching TRBD1 (5 bases). The CDR3 sequence is 15 residues long. V was cut by 9 bases and J by 6 bases, with 23 bases left in between. The germline V gene encodes CDR1 LNHDA and CDR2 SQIVND (reference sequence).